The text below deals with one TCR beta chain. The data originate from a study of shared clonotypes between healthy human individuals. Some clones are missing from TCRdb's copy, which holds only in-frame ones; the method was immunoSEQ multiplex PCR. Here the sample spans millions of clones, around 90% being singletons. The V gene's germline CDR1 is MNHEY and CDR2 SVGAGI. The CDR3 has 16 residues. The V gene end was trimmed by 1 base and the J gene end by 7 bases; junction bases not matched to a gene: 13. Investigators divided CD4+ cells into CD45RA+ naive and CD45RA-negative memory subsets. The source material was naive CD4+ T cells sorted from blood. Subset indicated: CD45RA+ positively selected. The origin of this receptor is a man younger than 35 in good health. The chain carries TRBV6-5 and TRBJ2-7; TRBD1 matches at 7 bases. The CDR3 spells CASSYYPGQIFGEQYF. The CDR3 DNA reads as TGTGCCAGCAGTTACTACCCGGGACAGATCTTCGGGGAGCAGTACTTC.